These T cell receptor beta chains were read from a single sample in a study of blood T cell repertoires in COVID-19. Libraries were prepared by immunoSEQ multiplex PCR; TCRdb keeps only in-frame clonotypes and omits some of them. The sample includes more than 140,000 clones, around 83% of them seen just once. The sample consisted of peripheral blood. The receptors come from a woman aged 50 to 60 in a cohort sampled during active or convalescent COVID-19. Both conserved end residues are part of each CDR3. Fields, in order: CDR3 length, J gene, V gene, clone size, D gene, CDR3 DNA, CDR3 protein. The D gene is left open where the match is weak. Not all rows give a size; the values are once, few, many and, for expanded clones, a class.

cdr3_length: 14; j_call: TRBJ2-2; v_call: TRBV6-5; clone_size: NA; d_call: NA; cdr3_nt: TGTGCCAGCAGTTTTACTAGCTATACCGGGGAGCTGTTTTTT; cdr3_aa: CASSFTSYTGELFF
cdr3_length: 18; j_call: TRBJ1-4; v_call: TRBV7-7; clone_size: NA; d_call: TRBD1; cdr3_nt: TGTGCCAGCAGTTCCCCTACTTTTCACAGGGGCTCTAATGAAAAACTGTTTTTT; cdr3_aa: CASSSPTFHRGSNEKLFF
cdr3_length: 15; j_call: TRBJ2-3; v_call: TRBV19; clone_size: NA; d_call: TRBD2; cdr3_nt: TGTGCCAGTAGTACCCCAGGCCGGACTAGAGTTACGCAGTATTTT; cdr3_aa: CASSTPGRTRVTQYF
cdr3_length: 17; j_call: TRBJ1-1; v_call: TRBV12-5; clone_size: NA; d_call: NA; cdr3_nt: TGTGCTAGTGGTTTGACAACCGCAGGGAGGAAGGGCACTGAAGCTTTCTTT; cdr3_aa: CASGLTTAGRKGTEAFF
cdr3_length: 13; j_call: TRBJ1-6; v_call: TRBV10-1; clone_size: NA; d_call: NA; cdr3_nt: TGCGCCAGCAGCCGAGTAAATAATTCACCCCTCCACTTT; cdr3_aa: CASSRVNNSPLHF
cdr3_length: 15; j_call: TRBJ1-4; v_call: TRBV19; clone_size: NA; d_call: NA; cdr3_nt: TGTGCCAGTACCCTACAGGGTCGCACTAATGAAAAACTGTTTTTT; cdr3_aa: CASTLQGRTNEKLFF
cdr3_length: 11; j_call: TRBJ2-7; v_call: TRBV2; clone_size: once; d_call: NA; cdr3_nt: TGTGCCAGCAGAGGGGAACACGAGCAGTACTTC; cdr3_aa: CASRGEHEQYF
cdr3_length: 16; j_call: TRBJ2-7; v_call: TRBV5-8; clone_size: NA; d_call: NA; cdr3_nt: TGTGCCAGCAGCTTGCAACGGGACACTGTCTCCTACGAGCAGTACTTC; cdr3_aa: CASSLQRDTVSYEQYF
cdr3_length: 16; j_call: TRBJ2-2; v_call: TRBV10-1; clone_size: many; d_call: NA; cdr3_nt: TGCGCCAGCAGTGAGGTGGAACAGGGCATCACCGGGGAGCTGTTTTTT; cdr3_aa: CASSEVEQGITGELFF
cdr3_length: 16; j_call: TRBJ1-4; v_call: TRBV15; clone_size: few; d_call: TRBD1; cdr3_nt: TGTGCCACCAGCAGGCCAGACAGGGAACAAAGAGAAAAACTGTTTTTT; cdr3_aa: CATSRPDREQREKLFF
cdr3_length: 16; j_call: TRBJ1-5; v_call: TRBV19; clone_size: NA; d_call: NA; cdr3_nt: TGTGCCAGTAGTAATGCGGGGTTTAGCGGCAATCAGCCCCAGCATTTT; cdr3_aa: CASSNAGFSGNQPQHF
cdr3_length: 16; j_call: TRBJ1-5; v_call: TRBV7-2; clone_size: once; d_call: NA; cdr3_nt: TGTGCCAGCAGCTTAGGACGGAGGGGCAGCAATCAGCCCCAGCATTTT; cdr3_aa: CASSLGRRGSNQPQHF
cdr3_length: 15; j_call: TRBJ2-1; v_call: TRBV7-2; clone_size: NA; d_call: TRBD2; cdr3_nt: TGTGCCAGCAGCTCCTCCGGGACTAGCGTTGTCGAGCAGTTCTTC; cdr3_aa: CASSSSGTSVVEQFF
cdr3_length: 12; j_call: TRBJ1-1; v_call: TRBV2; clone_size: NA; d_call: TRBD1; cdr3_nt: TGTGCCAGCACCCGACAGGGCACTGAAGCTTTCTTT; cdr3_aa: CASTRQGTEAFF
cdr3_length: 14; j_call: TRBJ2-7; v_call: TRBV6-2/TRBV6-3; clone_size: NA; d_call: NA; cdr3_nt: TGTGCCAGCAGTTATTCGGGTCGGAACTACGAGCAGTACTTC; cdr3_aa: CASSYSGRNYEQYF
cdr3_length: 13; j_call: TRBJ2-7; v_call: TRBV6-2/TRBV6-3; clone_size: NA; d_call: NA; cdr3_nt: TGTGCCAGCAGTCGAGACAGTCCCTACGAGCAGTACTTC; cdr3_aa: CASSRDSPYEQYF
cdr3_length: 14; j_call: TRBJ2-7; v_call: TRBV6-5; clone_size: NA; d_call: TRBD2; cdr3_nt: TGTGCCAGCAGTTCTGGTTCTAGCGGGTACGAGCAGTACTTC; cdr3_aa: CASSSGSSGYEQYF
cdr3_length: 16; j_call: TRBJ2-1; v_call: TRBV19; clone_size: NA; d_call: NA; cdr3_nt: TGTGCCAGTAGTATCCGCCCGCGGATAGCCCTCGATGAGCAGTTCTTC; cdr3_aa: CASSIRPRIALDEQFF
cdr3_length: 12; j_call: TRBJ2-1; v_call: TRBV2; clone_size: NA; d_call: TRBD1; cdr3_nt: TGTGCCAGCAGTGAAACAGGGGGTGGGCAGTTCTTC; cdr3_aa: CASSETGGGQFF
cdr3_length: 15; j_call: TRBJ2-7; v_call: TRBV7-3; clone_size: NA; d_call: TRBD2; cdr3_nt: TGTGCCAGCAGCTTAGAGCGGGGCCTGGGCTACGAGCAGTACTTC; cdr3_aa: CASSLERGLGYEQYF
cdr3_length: 15; j_call: TRBJ1-3; v_call: TRBV19; clone_size: NA; d_call: TRBD1; cdr3_nt: TGTGCCAGTAGTCCTACAGGGGAGGCTGGAAACACCATATATTTT; cdr3_aa: CASSPTGEAGNTIYF
cdr3_length: 14; j_call: TRBJ2-2; v_call: TRBV7-9; clone_size: NA; d_call: NA; cdr3_nt: TGTGCCAGCAGCTTTGGGGGCGGCACCGGGGAGCTGTTTTTT; cdr3_aa: CASSFGGGTGELFF
cdr3_length: 19; j_call: TRBJ2-3; v_call: TRBV6-4; clone_size: NA; d_call: NA; cdr3_nt: TGTGCCAGCAGTGACTCCCCAGCGGCTCTACATGATAGCACAGATACGCAGTATTTT; cdr3_aa: CASSDSPAALHDSTDTQYF
cdr3_length: 13; j_call: TRBJ1-4; v_call: TRBV30; clone_size: NA; d_call: NA; cdr3_nt: TGTGCCTTACAGCCGGCCAGCAGCGAAAAACTGTTTTTT; cdr3_aa: CALQPASSEKLFF
cdr3_length: 14; j_call: TRBJ1-4; v_call: TRBV2; clone_size: NA; d_call: TRBD1; cdr3_nt: TGTGCCAGCAGTGAGTGGACAGGGAATCTAGCACTGTTTTTT; cdr3_aa: CASSEWTGNLALFF
cdr3_length: 13; j_call: TRBJ1-1; v_call: TRBV24-1; clone_size: NA; d_call: NA; cdr3_nt: TGTGCCACCAGTGACCCACACAGGAGCGAAGCTTTCTTT; cdr3_aa: CATSDPHRSEAFF
cdr3_length: 14; j_call: TRBJ1-5; v_call: TRBV19; clone_size: NA; d_call: NA; cdr3_nt: TGTGCCAGCAAACAGGGTTCGGGCAATCAGCCCCAGCATTTT; cdr3_aa: CASKQGSGNQPQHF
cdr3_length: 18; j_call: TRBJ2-7; v_call: TRBV2; clone_size: NA; d_call: TRBD1; cdr3_nt: TGTGCCAGCAGGGGGATAACACGATACCGGGACAGCTCCTACGAGCAGTACTTC; cdr3_aa: CASRGITRYRDSSYEQYF
cdr3_length: 16; j_call: TRBJ2-5; v_call: TRBV2; clone_size: NA; d_call: NA; cdr3_nt: TGTGCCAGCAGTGAAGCTCTCTCGGGGGGCGCCGAGACCCAGTACTTC; cdr3_aa: CASSEALSGGAETQYF
cdr3_length: 16; j_call: TRBJ1-3; v_call: TRBV7-9; clone_size: few; d_call: NA; cdr3_nt: TGTGCCAGCAGCTTAGCGGGCAGGAACTCTGGAAACACCATATATTTT; cdr3_aa: CASSLAGRNSGNTIYF
cdr3_length: 15; j_call: TRBJ2-5; v_call: TRBV7-6; clone_size: NA; d_call: TRBD2; cdr3_nt: TGTGCCAGCAGCGGTAGCGGGGAGGATAGAGAGACCCAGTACTTC; cdr3_aa: CASSGSGEDRETQYF
cdr3_length: 12; j_call: TRBJ1-2; v_call: TRBV10-3; clone_size: NA; d_call: TRBD1; cdr3_nt: TGTGCCATCAGTGGGACAGGGGATGGCTACACCTTC; cdr3_aa: CAISGTGDGYTF
cdr3_length: 11; j_call: TRBJ1-1; v_call: TRBV7-6; clone_size: NA; d_call: NA; cdr3_nt: TGTGCCGGAACAGCTTCAGTTGAAGCTTTCTTT; cdr3_aa: CAGTASVEAFF
cdr3_length: 15; j_call: TRBJ1-2; v_call: TRBV7-2; clone_size: NA; d_call: TRBD1; cdr3_nt: TGTGCCAGCAGCTTAGTATGGGACAGAAACTATGGCTACACCTTC; cdr3_aa: CASSLVWDRNYGYTF
cdr3_length: 15; j_call: TRBJ2-5; v_call: TRBV7-3; clone_size: NA; d_call: TRBD1; cdr3_nt: TGTGCCAGCAGCTTAACAGGGACAGGGGGAGAGACCCAGTACTTC; cdr3_aa: CASSLTGTGGETQYF
cdr3_length: 14; j_call: TRBJ1-6; v_call: TRBV6-5; clone_size: NA; d_call: TRBD1; cdr3_nt: TGTGCCACCTGGGACAGGGGCCTTAATTCACCCCTCCACTTT; cdr3_aa: CATWDRGLNSPLHF
cdr3_length: 16; j_call: TRBJ2-1; v_call: TRBV19; clone_size: NA; d_call: NA; cdr3_nt: TGTGCCAGTAGTATAGGGGCATCAAACAGGGTAAATGAGCAGTTCTTC; cdr3_aa: CASSIGASNRVNEQFF
cdr3_length: 17; j_call: TRBJ1-3; v_call: TRBV5-1; clone_size: NA; d_call: TRBD1; cdr3_nt: TGCGCCAGCAGCTTGGCAGGGGGTTTGGTGTCGGGAAACACCATATATTTT; cdr3_aa: CASSLAGGLVSGNTIYF
cdr3_length: 16; j_call: TRBJ1-4; v_call: TRBV7-2; clone_size: NA; d_call: NA; cdr3_nt: TGTGCCAGCAGCCCAAGGACTTTTGCAACTAATGAAAAACTGTTTTTT; cdr3_aa: CASSPRTFATNEKLFF
cdr3_length: 13; j_call: TRBJ1-1; v_call: TRBV7-3; clone_size: NA; d_call: TRBD1; cdr3_nt: TGTGCCAGCAGCTTATCAGGGGGGACAGAAGCTTTCTTT; cdr3_aa: CASSLSGGTEAFF
cdr3_length: 13; j_call: TRBJ2-1; v_call: TRBV25-1; clone_size: NA; d_call: TRBD1; cdr3_nt: TGTGCCAGCAGTGTTACAGGGGGCAATGAGCAGTTCTTC; cdr3_aa: CASSVTGGNEQFF
cdr3_length: 14; j_call: TRBJ2-7; v_call: TRBV7-9; clone_size: NA; d_call: TRBD1; cdr3_nt: TGTGCCAGCAGTTATATCGACAGGGCTGCCGAGCAGTACTTC; cdr3_aa: CASSYIDRAAEQYF
cdr3_length: 12; j_call: TRBJ2-7; v_call: TRBV12-3/TRBV12-4; clone_size: NA; d_call: NA; cdr3_nt: TGTGCCAGCAGCTCCTCCGGTCTCCAGCAGTACTTC; cdr3_aa: CASSSSGLQQYF
cdr3_length: 15; j_call: TRBJ2-3; v_call: TRBV6-5; clone_size: NA; d_call: TRBD1; cdr3_nt: TGTGCCAGCAGAGGACAGGGGGCGAACACAGATACGCAGTATTTT; cdr3_aa: CASRGQGANTDTQYF
cdr3_length: 17; j_call: TRBJ2-3; v_call: TRBV7-8; clone_size: NA; d_call: TRBD2; cdr3_nt: TGTGCCAGCAGCTTACTAGGTGCGGGGGATAGCACAGATACGCAGTATTTT; cdr3_aa: CASSLLGAGDSTDTQYF
cdr3_length: 15; j_call: TRBJ1-5; v_call: TRBV15; clone_size: NA; d_call: NA; cdr3_nt: TGTGCCACCAGCAGAGACACTACGTTTCCTCAGCCCCAGCATTTT; cdr3_aa: CATSRDTTFPQPQHF